The 22 T cell receptor beta chains presented below share a single source sample, sequenced in a study of blood T cells in healthy people across ages (dated by TCRdb to 2015 to 2017). The receptor library was made with 5' RACE. The run used an Illumina HiSeq 2500. A second roughly 7 to 11 cycle PCR used a sample-barcoded 5' primer and a J-beta primer mix. TCRdb ran its own pipeline on the public reads, namely fastp trimming at Q25 and MiXCR clone calling, and kept in-frame beta chains. Rows matching on CDR3 protein sequence are summarized as one entry with the most common DNA and genes. For this sample the table gives about 620,000 distinct CDR3 sequences, of which 20% to 25% were detected only once. The ten largest clones capture 3.5% to 4% of the sample. Sequenced material: blood. These receptors came from a man aged 65 to 85 in good health.

The J gene is TRBJ1-1, the V gene TRBV20-1; the match to TRBD1 covers 8 bases. This CDR3 is 14 amino acids long. Trimming at V came to 0 bases and at J to 0 bases, leaving 0 bases not matched to a gene. The germline CDR1 and CDR2 sequences are DFQATT and SNEGSKA (reference sequence). CDR3 region: CSARDRGLNTEAFF. Here the CDR3 DNA reads TGCAGTGCTAGAGACAGGGGGCTGAACACTGAAGCTTTCTTT.

This clonotype was seen a few times. The chain uses TRBV7-2 and TRBJ2-3; TRBD2 matches 15 bases. Germline V gene sequence: CDR1 SGHTA, CDR2 FQGNSA. This CDR3 is 16 amino acids long. With V trimmed by 5 bases and J by 4 bases, 4 bases remained unmatched. The CDR3 DNA reads as TGTGCCAGCAGCCCCGGGACTAGCGGGAGGCCAGATACGCAGTATTTT. Encoded protein: CASSPGTSGRPDTQYF.

This clonotype has a handful of counts. The chain couples TRBV11-2 to TRBJ2-5, with 9 nucleotides matching TRBD2. TRBJ2-1 matches the DNA end more closely, so the J call is doubtful. Germline V CDR1 and CDR2: SGHAT, FQNNGV. The CDR3 contains 16 residues. DNA for the CDR3: TGTGCCAGCAGACCGATAGCGGGAGTACACCACAATGAGCAGTTCTTC. Translation: CASRPIAGVHHNEQFF.

The CDR3 reads CASSLLQGHEQFF. CDR3 DNA: TGTGCCAGCAGCTTATTGCAGGGACATGAGCAGTTCTTC. The V call is TRBV7-6, the J call TRBJ2-1; possibly TRBD1 or TRBD2 for D (5 bases each). Between the trimmed V and J ends, which lost 2 bases and 8 bases, there was a span of 10 bases. This CDR3 has 13 residues. The germline V gene has CDR1 SGHVS and CDR2 FNYEAQ. The full variable domain, completed using reference TRBV7-6 and TRBJ2-1, is GAGVSQSPRYKVTKRGQDVALRCDPISGHVSLYWYRQALGQGPEFLTYFNYEAQQDKSGLPNDRFSAERPEGSISTLTIQRTEQRDSAMYRCASSLLQGHEQFFGPGTRLTVL.

This clonotype was detected many times. J is TRBJ2-1 and V is TRBV12-3 or TRBV12-4; D remains ambiguous. CDR3 length equals 15 residues. Trimming cost V 4 bases and J 0 bases, with 10 bases left between them. The CDR3 here is CASSSVESSYNEQFF. The CDR3, as DNA: TGTGCCAGCAGTTCGGTGGAAAGCTCCTACAATGAGCAGTTCTTC.

In its sample, this clonotype was seen once. The rearrangement links TRBV6-1 to TRBJ2-2; TRBD2 agrees at 7 bases. The germline V gene encodes CDR1 MNHNS and CDR2 SASEGT. The J segment lost 4 bases and the V segment lost 5 bases, leaving 16 bases of the junction unmatched. CDR3 length equals 18 residues. The CDR3 protein is CASSRRTQSGAITGELFF. The CDR3 DNA reads TGTGCCAGCAGTCGCCGGACCCAAAGCGGGGCGATCACCGGGGAGCTGTTTTTT.

The rearrangement joins TRBV20-1 to TRBJ1-1, with D possibly being TRBD1 (5 bases). V lost 6 bases, J lost 4 bases, and 33 bases lay in between. Germline lookup yields CDR1 DFQATT and CDR2 SNEGSKA (reference sequence). CDR3 length: 19 residues. The CDR3 nucleotides are TGCAGTGCAACCCCCTGGGGGAGCCACGGGTGGGGCGATGTCACTGAAGCTTTCTTT. Its protein is CSATPWGSHGWGDVTEAFF.

This clonotype has only a few counts. The chain links TRBV5-4 to TRBJ2-1, with 9 bases identical to TRBD1. This CDR3 comprises 15 residues. Losses at the gene ends were 5 bases for V and 0 bases for J; bases not matched to a gene: 3. Germline CDR1 is SGHNT and CDR2 is YYREEE (reference sequence). CDR3 residues: CASRLDRGSYNEQFF. For the CDR3, the DNA is TGTGCCAGCAGACTGGACAGGGGCTCCTACAATGAGCAGTTCTTC.

This clonotype was seen a few times. V is TRBV20-1 and J is TRBJ2-1; 11 positions match TRBD1. Germline V gives CDR1 DFQATT, CDR2 SNEGSKA (reference sequence). The CDR3 length is 14 residues. V lost 3 bases to trimming and J lost 6 bases; unmatched junction nucleotides: 4. CDR3 sequence (DNA): TGCAGTGCTAGTGCGGACAGGGGGCGCAATGAGCAGTTCTTC. Translating it yields CSASADRGRNEQFF.

A few counts support this clonotype. This sequence joins TRBV12-3 or TRBV12-4 and TRBJ2-7, with a tentative D call TRBD2 (6 bases). This CDR3 comprises 14 residues. V gave up 5 bases and J gave up 3 bases, with 14 bases separating them. CDR3 sequence reads: CASSPQEGFYEQYF. In nucleotides, the CDR3 is TGTGCCAGCAGTCCTCAGGAGGGGTTCTACGAGCAGTACTTC.

The gene calls are TRBV4-3 and TRBJ2-1; the match to TRBD2 covers 9 bases. After removal of 4 bases from V and 1 base from J, the junction contained 11 bases not matched to a gene. CDR1 and CDR2 (germline): LGHNA, YSLEER. This CDR3 region has 18 residues. CDR3 amino acids: CASSPSFSGSWSYNEQFF. The CDR3 DNA is TGCGCCAGCAGCCCCTCGTTTAGCGGGAGTTGGTCCTACAATGAGCAGTTCTTC.

This sequence joins TRBV7-2 and TRBJ2-5; 8 bases are shared with TRBD2. The tail of the sequence fits TRBJ2-7 better, so the J call may be wrong. The CDR3 totals 17 residues. Germline CDR1 and CDR2: SGHTA and FQGNSA. As DNA, the CDR3 is TGTGCCAGCAGCTTAGGACCCCGTGCGGGAGGTTGGAACGAGCAGTACTTC. Translated: CASSLGPRAGGWNEQYF.

This clonotype was counted a few times. V and J are TRBV18 and TRBJ2-7; D is possibly TRBD2 (5 bases). Trimming cost V 1 base and J 5 bases, with 15 bases left between them. Germline CDR1 KGHSH, CDR2 LQKENI. The CDR3 runs to 15 residues. The CDR3 DNA sequence: TGTGCCAGCTCACCACTCTACAACAGCGGAGACGAGCAGTACTTC. This translates into CASSPLYNSGDEQYF.

Only one count was recorded for this clonotype. V is TRBV5-1 and J is TRBJ2-1; 10 bases align to TRBD1. Trimming took 4 bases from V and 9 from J; bases not matched to a gene: 10. In germline, CDR1 is SGHRS, CDR2 YFSETQ. The CDR3 runs 15 residues. The CDR3 spells CASSPPGQGFGEQFF. DNA for the CDR3: TGCGCCAGCAGCCCGCCGGGACAGGGGTTTGGTGAGCAGTTCTTC.

Only one count was recorded for this clonotype. V usage is TRBV5-6 and J usage is TRBJ2-5, with D perhaps matching TRBD1 (5 bases). CDR3 length: 14 residues. The V and J ends lost 3 bases and 5 bases respectively, with 14 bases between them. Germline V gene sequence: CDR1 SGHDT, CDR2 YYEEEE. The CDR3 DNA reads as TGTGCCAGCAGCTCCTCAGGGATTTGGGAGACCCAGTACTTC. It is translated as CASSSSGIWETQYF.

This chain connects TRBV20-1 to TRBJ2-3; 7 bases align to TRBD1. The germline CDR1 and CDR2 sequences are DFQATT and SNEGSKA (reference sequence). Trimming cost V 4 bases and J 6 bases; bases outside gene matches: 7. This CDR3 has 13 residues. CDR3 DNA sequence: TGCAGTGCTATAAGAGGGGGCGAGGATACGCAGTATTTT. Protein: CSAIRGGEDTQYF.

The V call is TRBV20-1, the J call TRBJ1-4; D unresolved. Germline V lookup: CDR1 DFQATT, CDR2 SNEGSKA (reference sequence). This CDR3 has 11 amino acids. Deletions cut 5 bases from V and 8 bases from J, with 9 bases between. The CDR3 sequence is CSALNREKLFF. In DNA form, the CDR3 reads TGCAGTGCTCTCAACCGGGAAAAACTGTTTTTT.

This clonotype was detected ten times or more. The gene calls are TRBV18 and TRBJ2-5; D is perhaps TRBD2 (6 bases). The CDR3 covers 13 residues. Trimming removed 3 bases from V and 5 bases from J, with 10 bases in between. The V gene's germline CDR1 is KGHSH and CDR2 LQKENI. DNA of the CDR3: TGTGCCAGCTCACCTGGGACTCTGGAGACCCAGTACTTC. Protein: CASSPGTLETQYF.

This clonotype was seen a handful of times. The chain employs TRBV20-1 and TRBJ2-7, with 7 bases identical to TRBD2. This CDR3 is 11 amino acids long. Per the germline V gene, CDR1 is DFQATT and CDR2 is SNEGSKA (reference sequence). Trimming at V came to 6 bases and at J to 5 bases, leaving 4 bases not matched to a gene. The CDR3 spells CSASSGDEQYF. The CDR3 region has the DNA TGCAGTGCCTCCAGCGGGGACGAGCAGTACTTC.

This clonotype has more than one count but fewer than ten. This chain links TRBV5-1 with TRBJ2-5; TRBD2 might be the D (5 bases). CDR3 size: 14 residues. Germline assignment: CDR1 SGHRS and CDR2 YFSETQ. V shed 0 bases and J shed 3 bases, with 9 bases lying between them. DNA for the CDR3: TGCGCCAGCAGCTTGGAGAGGGCCGAAGAGACCCAGTACTTC. This sequence encodes CASSLERAEETQYF.

This clonotype came up many times. The rearrangement links TRBV9 to TRBJ2-6; no clear D. V shed 0 bases and J shed 0 bases, with 7 bases lying between them. The germline V gene has CDR1 SGDLS and CDR2 YYNGEE. The CDR3 covers 16 residues. The CDR3 coding sequence is TGTGCCAGCAGCGTAGGTGGGATCTCTGGGGCCAACGTCCTGACTTTC. Protein: CASSVGGISGANVLTF.

This clonotype was recorded at least ten times. This sequence joins TRBV5-1 and TRBJ1-2; D is unresolved. Trimming took 5 bases from V and 3 from J, leaving 17 bases between them. CDR3 length: 15 residues. CDR1 is SGHRS, CDR2 YFSETQ, per germline. DNA for the CDR3: TGCGCCAGCAGTTTAGACGGGAAGACCTACTATGGCTACACCTTC. Translation gives CASSLDGKTYYGYTF.